This T cell receptor (beta chain) was sequenced during a study of human T cells and chemical hapten exposure. Study information: 0.01% DPC was applied to the upper back in patch tests, which were read at 6 days.

Germline CDR1 and CDR2: MGHRA and YSYEKL. J lost 1 base, V lost 4 bases, and 5 bases had no gene match. The CDR3 extends over 15 amino acids. Methods used by the authors: Counting gave a median of roughly 97,000 TCRs per sample, with values ranging from roughly 20,000 to 750,000. TCRdb passed the RACE reads through MiXCR, listing each CDR3 protein once. The V and J calls and clone size are TCRdb's, not the authors'. The data show under 110,000 distinct CDR3 sequences, with 10% to 15% seen just once and 1.6% held by the top ten. Stated time point: pre-sensitization, week 0. Regarding treatment: therapeutic diphenylcyclopropenone sensitization with weekly scalp DPC. The authors extracted total RNA from unfractionated whole blood.

The receptor was isolated from a woman aged 50 to 65 with alopecia areata. Some clones in this sample may be carry-over from other donors' samples. Sample: whole blood, taken in connection with sensitization to the hapten diphenylcyclopropenone (DPC). This chain uses TRBV4-1 with TRBJ2-5, with TRBD2 matching over 8 bases. The CDR3 nucleotides read TGCGCCAGCAGCCCCCATGGACTAGCCCAAGAGACCCAGTACTTC. It codes for CASSPHGLAQETQYF.